Listed here is a single T cell receptor beta chain. The CDR3 contains 13 residues. The germline V and J ends were trimmed by 4 bases and 3 bases, with 10 bases remaining between them. Germline CDR1 SGHNT, CDR2 YYREEE (reference sequence). This sample was taken from a study of blood T cell repertoires in COVID-19. About the study: The samples span acute and convalescent COVID-19 from the United States, Italy and Spain. Sources were T cells, B-cell-depleted T cells, or PBMCs; the material itself was cDNA or gDNA.

In the source study's methods: The assay estimated nucleated cells by amplifying reference gene primers. The assay was immunoSEQ multiplex PCR, and TCRdb's table has in-frame clones only and misses some. D and trimming come from the DNA, and the V and J calls and clone size come from that table. The repertoire includes under 300,000 clones, 75% to 90% of them detected once, and about 4.5% sits in the top ten. The chain has TRBV5-4 and TRBJ2-5; maybe TRBD2 (5 bases). The origin of this receptor is a woman aged 40 to 55 who had recovered from COVID-19. The sample comprised peripheral blood. CDR3: CASSPEGEETQYF. The CDR3 DNA sequence: TGTGCCAGCAGCCCTGAGGGAGAAGAGACCCAGTACTTC.